These 12 T cell receptor beta chains originate from one sample sequenced in a study of cytomegalovirus exposure and HLA in healthy donors. The PCR made use of 60 Vbeta and 13 Jbeta primers. TCRdb's table, derived via immunoSEQ multiplex PCR, lists solely in-frame clones and lacks some. The sample carries about 120,000 clones, roughly four fifths recorded once. Sequencing was done on a sample of PBMCs. The receptors here all came from a young woman in good health and CMV-seronegative.

The chain is built from TRBV7-2 and TRBJ1-2, with 12 bases that match TRBD1. The ends lost 4 bases at V and 7 bases at J; junction bases unmatched: 7. The CDR3 runs to 15 residues. Germline loops: CDR1 SGHTA, CDR2 FQGNSA. The CDR3 here is CASSSQGQGALGYTF. As DNA, the CDR3 is TGTGCCAGCAGCTCGCAGGGACAGGGGGCGCTTGGCTACACCTTC.

The V and J genes are TRBV5-1 and TRBJ2-2, with D perhaps matching TRBD1 (6 bases). The CDR3 consists of 16 residues. Germline values: CDR1 SGHRS, CDR2 YFSETQ. The V and J ends lost 1 base and 4 bases respectively, with 14 bases between them. CDR3 DNA: TGCGCCAGCAGCTTGACCGACAGGCCTCGCACCGGGGAGCTGTTTTTT. It yields the protein CASSLTDRPRTGELFF.

V and J are TRBV6-1 and TRBJ2-3; a weak D match, TRBD1 (5 bases). The V gene's germline CDR1 is MNHNS and CDR2 SASEGT. This CDR3 contains 14 residues. Trimming stripped 5 bases from V and 4 bases from J, with 13 bases between. CDR3 coding DNA: TGTGCCAGCAGTAAGGGGCAGCCCTCAGATACGCAGTATTTT. Its translation: CASSKGQPSDTQYF.

The chain uses TRBV7-2 and TRBJ1-6; D is unresolved. The germline V and J ends were trimmed by 6 bases and 10 bases, with 22 bases remaining between them. The CDR3 loop spans 16 amino acids. Germline V gene sequence: CDR1 SGHTA, CDR2 FQGNSA. The CDR3 DNA follows: TGTGCCAGCAGTCCCTTGGTCGTGACCTCGGGATCACCCCTCCACTTT. Encoded protein: CASSPLVVTSGSPLHF.

The V call is TRBV29-1, the J call TRBJ1-2; tentatively, D is TRBD1 (5 bases). The V end was cut by 0 bases, the J end by 8 bases, with 13 bases between. Per germline, CDR1 SQVTM and CDR2 ANQGSEA. The CDR3 is 13 amino acids. The CDR3 here is CSVEEKGSGGYTF. In nucleotides, the CDR3 is TGCAGCGTTGAAGAAAAGGGGTCGGGCGGCTACACCTTC. Supplemented by reference TRBV29-1 and TRBJ1-2, the full variable domain reads SAVISQKPSRDICQRGTSLTIQCQVDSQVTMMFWYRQQPGQSLTLIATANQGSEATYESGFVIDKFPISRPNLTFSTLTVSNMSPEDSSIYLCSVEEKGSGGYTFGSGTRLTVV.

This clone was seen a few times. V gene TRBV6-1 combines with J gene TRBJ1-5; perhaps TRBD1 as D (6 bases). The germline CDR1 and CDR2 sequences are MNHNS and SASEGT. The CDR3 loop spans 15 amino acids. The V end lost 5 bases, the J end lost 0 bases, and 11 bases lay between the germline ends. The CDR3 region is CASSPNRDSNQPQHF. The CDR3 bases are TGTGCCAGCAGTCCTAACAGGGATAGCAATCAGCCCCAGCATTTT.

The chain carries TRBV7-2 and TRBJ1-2; TRBD1 agrees at 10 bases. Germline CDR1 SGHTA, CDR2 FQGNSA. The CDR3 is 14 amino acids. V was clipped by 5 bases and J by 4 bases; unmatched bases: 4. CDR3 sequence reads: CASSGQGGIYGYTF. As DNA, the CDR3 is TGTGCCAGCAGCGGACAGGGGGGTATCTATGGCTACACCTTC. The full variable domain, its missing parts supplied by reference TRBV7-2 and TRBJ1-2, is GAGVSQSPSNKVTEKGKDVELRCDPISGHTALYWYRQSLGQGLEFLIYFQGNSAPDKSGLPSDRFSAERTGGSVSTLTIQRTQQEDSAVYLCASSGQGGIYGYTFGSGTRLTVV.

This rearrangement joins TRBV11-2 to TRBJ2-4; 12 bases align to TRBD2. This CDR3 spans 17 amino acids. Trimming took 0 bases from V and 8 from J; bases not matched to a gene: 8. Germline V CDR1 and CDR2: SGHAT, FQNNGV. The CDR3 spells CASSLDRLAGVGDIQYF. The CDR3 region has the DNA TGTGCCAGCAGCTTAGATCGACTAGCGGGAGTCGGGGACATTCAGTACTTC.

This chain links TRBV6-6 with TRBJ1-1, with TRBD1 identical over 7 bases. Germline CDR1 is MNHNY and CDR2 is SVGAGI (reference sequence). CDR3 length equals 12 residues. Trimming at V came to 5 bases and at J to 8 bases, leaving 5 bases not matched to a gene. The CDR3 DNA is TGTGCCAGCAGTCTCGACAGGGCCGAAGCTTTCTTT. This translates into CASSLDRAEAFF.

This clone is a singleton in its sample. The chain has TRBV15 and TRBJ2-5; D is unclear. Gene TRBJ2-7 matches the end of the DNA better, so the J call may be wrong. This CDR3 is 13 amino acids long. The V gene's germline CDR1 is LNHNV and CDR2 YYDKDF (reference sequence). CDR3 in DNA: TGTGCCACCAGCAGAGATAGCATTACCGAGCAGTACTTC. Its translation: CATSRDSITEQYF.

The rearrangement joins TRBV19 to TRBJ2-1; 9 positions match TRBD2. J gave up 1 base and V 7 bases, and 8 bases lay outside the gene matches. CDR1 is LNHDA and CDR2 is SQIVND in the germline V gene (reference sequence). This CDR3 comprises 16 residues. CDR3 sequence: CASKRRAGGSYNEQFF. Written as DNA, the CDR3 is TGTGCCAGTAAACGAAGGGCGGGAGGGTCCTACAATGAGCAGTTCTTC.

V is TRBV9 and J is TRBJ2-2; TRBD1 agrees at 7 bases. Trimming cost V 1 base and J 6 bases; bases outside gene matches: 6. CDR1 is SGDLS and CDR2 is YYNGEE in the germline V gene. The CDR3 is 15 residues long. The CDR3 bases are TGTGCCAGCAGCGTAAGTGAGGGGGCCCCCGGGGAGCTGTTTTTT. This codes for CASSVSEGAPGELFF.